The T cell receptor (beta chain) under discussion was sequenced for a study of T cells in Graves' hyperthyroidism and ophthalmopathy. General study points: Most thyroid clonotypes expanded above 0.001 were also detected in blood. A model of 13 V-J features distinguished ophthalmopathy from stable hyperthyroidism.

Uncontrolled infections, other autoimmune diseases, pregnancy or lactation led to exclusion of patients. Clinical symptoms, serum thyroxine and TRAb, thyroid ultrasound and orbital computed tomography were used for the diagnoses. There are many counts of this clonotype. Its target is not known. CDR3 length: 15 residues. V dropped 5 bases and J dropped 3; count of bases not matched to a gene: 5. Per the germline V gene, CDR1 is SGHRS and CDR2 is YFSETQ. What was amplified from RNA transcripts were TCR beta CDR3 regions. The primer set for the first-round RT-PCR of the TCR CDR3 was HTBI. TCRdb processed the multiplex PCR reads anew with MiXCR; each CDR3 protein has one entry. The sample shows approximately 500,000 distinct CDR3 sequences, about 43% of them seen only once.

Sequencing input: peripheral blood or thyroid tissue (not recorded which). The rearrangement joins TRBV5-1 to TRBJ2-2, with 9 bases matching TRBD2. The clonotype originates from a woman aged 18 to 35 with Graves' hyperthyroidism. CDR3 loop: CASSQGLAYTGELFF. The DNA for the CDR3 is TGCGCCAGCAGTCAAGGACTAGCGTACACCGGGGAGCTGTTTTTT.